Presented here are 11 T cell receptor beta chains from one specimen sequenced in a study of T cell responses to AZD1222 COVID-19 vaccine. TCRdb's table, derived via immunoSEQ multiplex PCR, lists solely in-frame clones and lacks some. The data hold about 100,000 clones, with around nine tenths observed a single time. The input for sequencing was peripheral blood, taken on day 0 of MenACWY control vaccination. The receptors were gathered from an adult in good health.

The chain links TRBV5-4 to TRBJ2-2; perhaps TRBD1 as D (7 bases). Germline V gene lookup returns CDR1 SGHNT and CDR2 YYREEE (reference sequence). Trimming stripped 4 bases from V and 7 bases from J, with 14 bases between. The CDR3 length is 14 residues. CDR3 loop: CASSLQGGRGELFF. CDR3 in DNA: TGTGCCAGCAGCCTCCAGGGGGGTCGCGGGGAGCTGTTTTTT.

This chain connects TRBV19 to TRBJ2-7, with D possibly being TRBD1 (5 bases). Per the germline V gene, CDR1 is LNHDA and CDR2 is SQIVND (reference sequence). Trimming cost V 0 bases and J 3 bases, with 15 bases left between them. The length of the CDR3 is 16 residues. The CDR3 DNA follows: TGTGCCAGTAGTATAGAGGCATCCCTAGGGGACTACGAGCAGTACTTC. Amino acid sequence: CASSIEASLGDYEQYF.

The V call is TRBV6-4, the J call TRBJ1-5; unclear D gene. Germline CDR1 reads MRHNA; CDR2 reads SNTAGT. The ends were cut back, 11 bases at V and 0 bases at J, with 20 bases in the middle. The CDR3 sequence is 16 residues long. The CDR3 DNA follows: TGTGCCCGCCAACAGAGGGCAGATTATAGCAATCAGCCCCAGCATTTT. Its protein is CARQQRADYSNQPQHF.

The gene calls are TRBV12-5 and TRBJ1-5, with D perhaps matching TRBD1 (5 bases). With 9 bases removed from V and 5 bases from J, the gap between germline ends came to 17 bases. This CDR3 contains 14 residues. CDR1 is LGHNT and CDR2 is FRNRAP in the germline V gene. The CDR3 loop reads CASLTFRGDQPQHF. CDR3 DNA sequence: TGTGCTAGCCTTACCTTCCGGGGGGATCAGCCCCAGCATTTT. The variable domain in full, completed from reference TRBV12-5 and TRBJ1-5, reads DARVTQTPRHKVTEMGQEVTMRCQPILGHNTVFWYRQTMMQGLELLAYFRNRAPLDDSGMPKDRFSAEMPDATLATLKIQPSEPRDSAVYFCASLTFRGDQPQHFGDGTRLSIL.

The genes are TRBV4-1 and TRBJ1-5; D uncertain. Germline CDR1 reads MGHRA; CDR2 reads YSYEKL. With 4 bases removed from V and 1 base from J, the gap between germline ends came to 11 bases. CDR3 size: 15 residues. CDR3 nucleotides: TGCGCCAGCAGCCCTCGGGGTGAGAGCAATCAGCCCCAGCATTTT. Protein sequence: CASSPRGESNQPQHF.

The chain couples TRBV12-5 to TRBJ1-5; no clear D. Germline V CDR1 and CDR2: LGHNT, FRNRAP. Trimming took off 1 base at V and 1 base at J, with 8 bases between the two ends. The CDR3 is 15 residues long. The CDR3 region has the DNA TGTGCTAGTGGTTTGGAGGGTGAGAGCAATCAGCCCCAGCATTTT. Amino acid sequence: CASGLEGESNQPQHF.

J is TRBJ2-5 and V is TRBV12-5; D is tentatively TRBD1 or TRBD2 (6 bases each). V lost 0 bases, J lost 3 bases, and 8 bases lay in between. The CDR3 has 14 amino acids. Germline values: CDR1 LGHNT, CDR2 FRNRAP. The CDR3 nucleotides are TGTGCTAGTGGTTTGGTAGGGGGGAAAGAGACCCAGTACTTC. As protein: CASGLVGGKETQYF.

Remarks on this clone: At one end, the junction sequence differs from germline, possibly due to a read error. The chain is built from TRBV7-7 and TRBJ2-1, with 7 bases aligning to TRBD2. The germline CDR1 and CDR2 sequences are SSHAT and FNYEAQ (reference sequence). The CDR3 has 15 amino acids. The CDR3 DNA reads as TGTGCTAGCAGCTTAGGATACGGGGGGAGTAATGAGCAGTTCTTC. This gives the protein CASSLGYGGSNEQFF.

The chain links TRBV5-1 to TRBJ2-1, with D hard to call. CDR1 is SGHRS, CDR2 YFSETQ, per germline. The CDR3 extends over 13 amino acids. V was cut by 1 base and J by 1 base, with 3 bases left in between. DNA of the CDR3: TGCGCCAGCAGCTTGACTTCCTACAATGAGCAGTTCTTC. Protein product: CASSLTSYNEQFF.

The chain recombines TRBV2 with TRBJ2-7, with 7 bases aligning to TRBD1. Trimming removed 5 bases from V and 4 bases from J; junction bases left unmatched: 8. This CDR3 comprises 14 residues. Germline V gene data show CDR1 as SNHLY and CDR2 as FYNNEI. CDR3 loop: CASSSPGTAYEQYF. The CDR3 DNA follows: TGTGCCAGCAGTAGCCCCGGGACAGCTTACGAGCAGTACTTC.

In DNA form, the CDR3 reads TGTGCCAGCTCACCCGGACAGGCCTCCTACGAGCAGTACTTC. It codes for CASSPGQASYEQYF. This chain joins TRBV18 and TRBJ2-7; 7 bases agree with TRBD1. CDR1 KGHSH and CDR2 LQKENI come from the germline V gene. J gave up 0 bases and V 3 bases, and 2 bases lay outside the gene matches. This CDR3 is 14 amino acids long.